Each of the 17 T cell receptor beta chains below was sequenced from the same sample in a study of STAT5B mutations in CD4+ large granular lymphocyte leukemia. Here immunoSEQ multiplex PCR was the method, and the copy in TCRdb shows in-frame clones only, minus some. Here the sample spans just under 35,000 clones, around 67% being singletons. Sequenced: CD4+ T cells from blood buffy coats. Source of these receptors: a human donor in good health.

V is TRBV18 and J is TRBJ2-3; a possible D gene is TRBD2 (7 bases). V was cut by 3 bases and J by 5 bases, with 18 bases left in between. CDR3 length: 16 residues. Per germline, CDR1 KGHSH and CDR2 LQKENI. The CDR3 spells CASSPRGGPRGDTQYF. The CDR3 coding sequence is TGTGCCAGCTCACCCCGCGGGGGCCCGAGGGGAGATACGCAGTATTTT.

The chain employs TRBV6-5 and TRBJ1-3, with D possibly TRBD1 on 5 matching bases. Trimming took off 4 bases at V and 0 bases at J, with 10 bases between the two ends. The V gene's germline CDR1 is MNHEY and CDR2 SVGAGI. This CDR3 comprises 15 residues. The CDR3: CASSSDTSSGNTIYF. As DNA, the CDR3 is TGTGCCAGCAGTTCGGACACCAGCTCTGGAAACACCATATATTTT.

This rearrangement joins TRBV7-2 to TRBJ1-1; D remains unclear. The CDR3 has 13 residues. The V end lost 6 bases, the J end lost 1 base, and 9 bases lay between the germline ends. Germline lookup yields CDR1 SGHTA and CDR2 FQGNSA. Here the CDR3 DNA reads TGTGCCAGCAGAGGGTTTGAGAACACTGAAGCTTTCTTT. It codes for CASRGFENTEAFF.

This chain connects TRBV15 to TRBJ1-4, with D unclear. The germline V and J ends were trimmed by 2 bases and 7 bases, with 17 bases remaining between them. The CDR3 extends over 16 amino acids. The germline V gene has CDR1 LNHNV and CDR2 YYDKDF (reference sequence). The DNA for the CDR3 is TGTGCCACCAGCAGAAGCCTTGGGATATTTAGTGAAAAACTGTTTTTT. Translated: CATSRSLGIFSEKLFF.

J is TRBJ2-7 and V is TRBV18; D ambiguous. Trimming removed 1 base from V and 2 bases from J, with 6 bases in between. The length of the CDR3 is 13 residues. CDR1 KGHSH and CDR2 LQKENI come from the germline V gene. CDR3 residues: CASSPLSAYEQYF. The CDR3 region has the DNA TGTGCCAGCTCACCACTATCGGCCTACGAGCAGTACTTC. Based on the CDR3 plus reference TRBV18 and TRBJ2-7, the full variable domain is NAGVMQNPRHLVRRRGQEARLRCSPMKGHSHVYWYRQLPEEGLKFMVYLQKENIIDESGMPKERFSAEFPKEGPSILRIQQVVRGDSAAYFCASSPLSAYEQYFGPGTRLTVT.

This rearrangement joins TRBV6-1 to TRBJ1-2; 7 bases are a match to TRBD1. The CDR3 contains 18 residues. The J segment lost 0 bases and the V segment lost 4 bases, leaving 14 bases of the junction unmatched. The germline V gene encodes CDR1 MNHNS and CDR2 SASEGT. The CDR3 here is CASSVRQGLAGANYGYTF. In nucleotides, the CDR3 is TGTGCCAGCAGTGTCCGACAGGGTCTGGCTGGAGCTAACTATGGCTACACCTTC.

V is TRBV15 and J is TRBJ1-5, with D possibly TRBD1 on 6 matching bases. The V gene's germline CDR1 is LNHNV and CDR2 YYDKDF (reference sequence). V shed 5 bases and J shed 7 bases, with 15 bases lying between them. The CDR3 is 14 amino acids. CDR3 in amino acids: CATSLGGLGQPQHF. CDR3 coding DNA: TGTGCCACCAGCCTTGGGGGGCTAGGACAGCCCCAGCATTTT.

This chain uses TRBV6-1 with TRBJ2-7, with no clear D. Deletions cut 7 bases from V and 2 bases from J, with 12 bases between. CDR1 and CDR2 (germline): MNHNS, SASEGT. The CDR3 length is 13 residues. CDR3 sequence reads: CASIVPLTYEQYF. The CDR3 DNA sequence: TGTGCCAGCATAGTCCCTTTGACCTACGAGCAGTACTTC.

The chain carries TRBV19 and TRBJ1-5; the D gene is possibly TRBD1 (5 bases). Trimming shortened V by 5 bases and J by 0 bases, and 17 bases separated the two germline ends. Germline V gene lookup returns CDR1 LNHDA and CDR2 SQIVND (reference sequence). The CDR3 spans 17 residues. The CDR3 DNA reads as TGTGCCAGTAGTCCCCTTTGGCAGGGTCCTAGCAATCAGCCCCAGCATTTT. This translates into CASSPLWQGPSNQPQHF.

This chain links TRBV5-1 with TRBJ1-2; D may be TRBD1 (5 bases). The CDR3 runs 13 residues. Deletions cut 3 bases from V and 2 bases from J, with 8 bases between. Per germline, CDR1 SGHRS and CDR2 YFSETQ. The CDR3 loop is CASSSDKNYGYTF. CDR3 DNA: TGCGCCAGCAGCTCGGACAAGAACTATGGCTACACCTTC.

The DNA of the CDR3 is TGTGCCAGCAGCTTGATAGCCTCCCTCACAGATACGCAGTATTTT. Translation: CASSLIASLTDTQYF. The chain combines TRBV11-3 with TRBJ2-3; D gene uncertain. Trimming shortened V by 3 bases and J by 2 bases, and 12 bases separated the two germline ends. Germline V gene data show CDR1 as SGHNT and CDR2 as YENEEA. The CDR3 has 15 residues. Variable domain in full (rest from reference TRBV11-3 and TRBJ2-3): EAGVVQSPRYKIIEKKQPVAFWCNPISGHNTLYWYLQNLGQGPELLIRYENEEAVDDSQLPKDRFSAERLKGVDSTLKIQPAELGDSAVYLCASSLIASLTDTQYFGPGTRLTVL.

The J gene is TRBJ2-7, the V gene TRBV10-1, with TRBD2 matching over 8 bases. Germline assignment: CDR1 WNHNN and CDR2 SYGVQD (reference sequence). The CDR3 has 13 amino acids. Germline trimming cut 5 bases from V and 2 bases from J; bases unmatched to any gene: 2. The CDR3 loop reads CASSSGGTYEQYF. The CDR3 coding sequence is TGCGCCAGCAGTAGCGGGGGAACCTACGAGCAGTACTTC.

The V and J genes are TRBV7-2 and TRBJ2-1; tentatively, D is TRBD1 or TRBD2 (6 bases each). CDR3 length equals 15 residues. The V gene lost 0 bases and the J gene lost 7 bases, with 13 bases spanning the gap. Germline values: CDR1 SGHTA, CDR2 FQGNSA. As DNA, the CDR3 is TGTGCCAGCAGCTTAGCCGGGGGCTTCGGAAATGAGCAGTTCTTC. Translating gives CASSLAGGFGNEQFF.

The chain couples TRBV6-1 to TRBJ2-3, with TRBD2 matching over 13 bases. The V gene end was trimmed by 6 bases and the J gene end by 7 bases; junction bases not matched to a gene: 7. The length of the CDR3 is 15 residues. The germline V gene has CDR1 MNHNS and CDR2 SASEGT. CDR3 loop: CASRPTGTSGNTQYF. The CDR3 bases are TGTGCCAGCAGGCCGACCGGGACTAGCGGGAATACGCAGTATTTT.

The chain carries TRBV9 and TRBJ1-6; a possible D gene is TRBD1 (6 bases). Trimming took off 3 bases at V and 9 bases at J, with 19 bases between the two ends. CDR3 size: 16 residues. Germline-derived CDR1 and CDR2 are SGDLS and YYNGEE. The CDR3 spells CASSGTGMGGASPLHF. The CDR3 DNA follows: TGTGCCAGCAGCGGAACAGGGATGGGGGGTGCTTCACCCCTCCACTTT.

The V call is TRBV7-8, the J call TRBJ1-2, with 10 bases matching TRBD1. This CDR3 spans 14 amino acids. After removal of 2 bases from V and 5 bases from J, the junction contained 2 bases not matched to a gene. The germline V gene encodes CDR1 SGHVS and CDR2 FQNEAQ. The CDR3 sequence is CASSLLGQGYGYTF. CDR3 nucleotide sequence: TGTGCCAGCAGCTTACTGGGACAGGGGTATGGCTACACCTTC.

The CDR3 coding sequence is TGTGCCAGCAGCTTCGCCAGGGACTACGAGCAGTACTTC. Protein product: CASSFARDYEQYF. The chain recombines TRBV11-3 with TRBJ2-7; a possible D gene is TRBD1 (5 bases). V was shortened by 3 bases and J by 3 bases, with 9 bases between the two germline ends. The germline V gene encodes CDR1 SGHNT and CDR2 YENEEA. CDR3 size: 13 residues.